One and the same sample provided the 10 T cell receptor beta chains below, sequenced in a study of CD8 T cells in Susac syndrome. The RNA, about 0.45 to 1 ug, was put through reverse transcription using random hexamers. TCRdb passed the immunoSEQ multiplex PCR reads through MiXCR, listing each CDR3 protein once. The table has hundreds of thousands of distinct CDR3 sequences, around 83% seen once. Input material: CD8+ T cells from PBMCs. The receptor set was obtained from a human donor with multiple sclerosis.

On this clonotype: A read error may account for a junction end that differs from germline. This chain connects TRBV12-3 or TRBV12-4 to TRBJ1-3; the D is unclear. The length of the CDR3 is 14 residues. The chain's CDR3 is CASSLFGVGPRRIF. The CDR3 bases are TGTGCCAGCAGTTTGTTTGGGGTCGGGCCCAGACGGATTTTT.

This chain connects TRBV13 to TRBJ2-7; D is undetermined. This CDR3 region has 15 residues. Trimming pared 3 bases from V and 3 bases from J, leaving 15 bases between. CDR1 is PRHDT and CDR2 is FYEKMQ in the germline V gene (reference sequence). CDR3 DNA: TGTGCCAGCAGCTTTCTAGGGTATGCTGGCTACGAGCAGTACTTC. Protein product: CASSFLGYAGYEQYF.

The CDR3 sequence is CASSLGGEGQFSYEQYF. CDR3 sequence (DNA): TGTGCCAGCAGCTTAGGAGGGGAGGGACAGTTCTCCTACGAGCAGTACTTC. The chain couples TRBV7-9 to TRBJ2-7, with D perhaps assigned TRBD1 or TRBD2 (7 bases each). V was pared by 1 base and J by 0 bases, with 16 bases between. The CDR3 consists of 17 residues. CDR1 and CDR2 (germline): SEHNR, FQNEAQ (reference sequence).

This chain links TRBV29-1 with TRBJ1-1; 11 bases line up with TRBD1. Trimming cost V 4 bases and J 8 bases; bases outside gene matches: 6. This CDR3 spans 13 amino acids. Germline CDR1 and CDR2: SQVTM and ANQGSEA. The CDR3 DNA reads as TGCAGCGTTGTGAGGACAGGGGGCTGGGAAGCTTTCTTT. It encodes CSVVRTGGWEAFF.

The V gene is TRBV2, the J gene TRBJ2-1; either TRBD1 or TRBD2 may supply D (6 bases each). V gave up 0 bases and J gave up 5 bases, with 23 bases separating them. This CDR3 contains 19 residues. From germline, CDR1 is SNHLY and CDR2 FYNNEI. The CDR3 coding sequence is TGTGCCAGCAGTGAAGCGCTCGGAGCAGGGGAGGCTTTTCACAATGAGCAGTTCTTC. Protein product: CASSEALGAGEAFHNEQFF.

This rearrangement joins TRBV9 to TRBJ2-6; 7 bases align to TRBD2. The trim removed 1 base at V and 0 bases at J, leaving 7 bases unmatched. The CDR3 covers 18 residues. Germline CDR1 SGDLS, CDR2 YYNGEE. CDR3 loop: CASSVNLGGISGANVLTF. CDR3 coding DNA: TGTGCCAGCAGCGTAAATCTGGGAGGGATCTCTGGGGCCAACGTCCTGACTTTC.

This chain joins TRBV9 and TRBJ1-2, with TRBD1 as a possible D gene (6 bases). The CDR3 covers 12 residues. With 0 bases removed from V and 7 bases from J, the gap between germline ends came to 7 bases. The V gene's germline CDR1 is SGDLS and CDR2 YYNGEE. CDR3 amino acids: CASSVGGGGYTF. CDR3 DNA sequence: TGTGCCAGCAGCGTAGGAGGGGGTGGCTACACCTTC.

V usage is TRBV18 and J usage is TRBJ1-6; tentative D call: TRBD1 (5 bases). The CDR3 is 15 amino acids. Germline V CDR1 and CDR2: KGHSH, LQKENI. Trimming cost V 0 bases and J 5 bases, with 8 bases left between them. The CDR3 protein is CASSPPVGDNSPLHF. The CDR3 DNA reads as TGTGCCAGCTCACCACCGGTGGGGGATAATTCACCCCTCCACTTT.

The chain links TRBV5-1 to TRBJ1-1, with D possibly matching TRBD1 (6 bases). V shed 1 base and J shed 3 bases, with 10 bases lying between them. The CDR3 contains 14 residues. Per germline, CDR1 SGHRS and CDR2 YFSETQ. The CDR3 reads CASSLRGADTEAFF. The DNA for the CDR3 is TGCGCCAGCAGCTTGCGGGGGGCGGACACTGAAGCTTTCTTT.

This clonotype appeared once. Here the CDR3 reads CASSSLAAASTDTQYF. Here the CDR3 DNA reads TGTGCCAGCAGTTCGCTAGCGGCCGCTAGCACAGATACGCAGTATTTT. The rearrangement uses TRBV6-2 or TRBV6-3 and TRBJ2-3, with TRBD2 matching over 7 bases. CDR1 MNHEY and CDR2 SVGEGT come from the germline V gene. The junction had 7 bases not matched to a gene; V was cut back by 4 bases and J by 0 bases. The CDR3 loop spans 16 amino acids.